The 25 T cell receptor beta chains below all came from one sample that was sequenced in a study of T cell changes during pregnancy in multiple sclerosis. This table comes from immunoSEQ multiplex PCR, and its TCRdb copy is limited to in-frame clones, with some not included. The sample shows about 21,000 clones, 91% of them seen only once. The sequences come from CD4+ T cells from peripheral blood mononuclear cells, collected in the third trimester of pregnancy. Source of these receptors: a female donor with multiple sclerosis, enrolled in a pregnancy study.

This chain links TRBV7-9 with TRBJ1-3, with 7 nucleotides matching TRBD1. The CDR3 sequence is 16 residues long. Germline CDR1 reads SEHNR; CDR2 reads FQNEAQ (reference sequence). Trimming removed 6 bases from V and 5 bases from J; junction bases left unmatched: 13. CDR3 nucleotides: TGTGCCAGCAGTTCCGTAGACAGGGAAGGAAGAAACACCATATATTTT. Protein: CASSSVDREGRNTIYF.

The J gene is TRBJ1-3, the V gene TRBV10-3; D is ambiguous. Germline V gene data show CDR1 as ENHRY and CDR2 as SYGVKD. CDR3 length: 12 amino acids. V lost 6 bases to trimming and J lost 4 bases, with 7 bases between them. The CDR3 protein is CAISQQGNTIYF. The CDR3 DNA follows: TGTGCCATCAGCCAACAGGGAAACACCATATATTTT.

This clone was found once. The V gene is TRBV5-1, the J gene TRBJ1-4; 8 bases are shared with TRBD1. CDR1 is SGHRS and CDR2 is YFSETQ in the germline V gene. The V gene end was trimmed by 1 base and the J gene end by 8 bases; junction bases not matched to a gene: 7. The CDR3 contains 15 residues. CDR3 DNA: TGCGCCAGCAGCTTGAGGACAGGGTCGCGAGAAAAACTGTTTTTT. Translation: CASSLRTGSREKLFF.

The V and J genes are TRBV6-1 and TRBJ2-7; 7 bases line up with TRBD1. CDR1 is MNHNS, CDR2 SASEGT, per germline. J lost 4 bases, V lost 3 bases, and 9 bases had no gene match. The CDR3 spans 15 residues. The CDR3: CASSDRDRSRYEQYF. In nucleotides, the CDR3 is TGTGCCAGCAGTGACCGGGACAGATCGAGGTACGAGCAGTACTTC.

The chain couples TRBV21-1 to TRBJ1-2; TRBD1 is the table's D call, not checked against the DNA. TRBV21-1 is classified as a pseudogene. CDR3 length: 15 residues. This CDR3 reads CASSKDRGRNYGYTF. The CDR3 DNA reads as TGTGCCAGCAGCAAAGACAGGGGGCGCAACTATGGCTACACCTTC.

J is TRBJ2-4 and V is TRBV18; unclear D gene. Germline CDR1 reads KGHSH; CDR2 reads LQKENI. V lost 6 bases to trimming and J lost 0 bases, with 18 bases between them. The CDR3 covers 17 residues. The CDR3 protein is CASSPQPPRIAKNIQYF. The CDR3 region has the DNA TGTGCCAGCTCCCCTCAACCCCCGAGAATAGCCAAAAACATTCAGTACTTC.

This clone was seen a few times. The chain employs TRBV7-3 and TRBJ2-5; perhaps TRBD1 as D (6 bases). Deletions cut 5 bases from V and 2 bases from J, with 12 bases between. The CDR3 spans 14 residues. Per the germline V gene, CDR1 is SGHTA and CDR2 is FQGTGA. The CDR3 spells CASSPTGLQETQYF. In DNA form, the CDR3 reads TGTGCCAGCAGCCCCACAGGGTTGCAAGAGACCCAGTACTTC.

CDR3 residues: CASSLGPATGEETQYF. The CDR3 nucleotides read TGTGCCAGCAGCTTAGGCCCCGCGACAGGGGAAGAGACCCAGTACTTC. This chain joins TRBV7-9 and TRBJ2-5; 8 bases fit TRBD1. CDR1 and CDR2 (germline): SEHNR, FQNEAQ (reference sequence). CDR3 size: 16 residues. V shed 1 base, J shed 3 bases, and the junction held 7 bases outside the gene matches.

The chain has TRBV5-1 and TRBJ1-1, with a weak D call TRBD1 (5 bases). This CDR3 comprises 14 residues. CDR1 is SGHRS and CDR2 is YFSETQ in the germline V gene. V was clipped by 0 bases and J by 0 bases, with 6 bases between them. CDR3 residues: CASSLAGMNTEAFF. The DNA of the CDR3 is TGCGCCAGCAGCTTGGCAGGGATGAACACTGAAGCTTTCTTT.

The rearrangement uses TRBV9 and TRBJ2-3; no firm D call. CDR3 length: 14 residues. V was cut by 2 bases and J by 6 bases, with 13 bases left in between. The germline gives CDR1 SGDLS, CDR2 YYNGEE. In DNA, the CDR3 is TGTGCCAGCAGCGTCGAAACTCACGCTGATACGCAGTATTTT. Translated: CASSVETHADTQYF.

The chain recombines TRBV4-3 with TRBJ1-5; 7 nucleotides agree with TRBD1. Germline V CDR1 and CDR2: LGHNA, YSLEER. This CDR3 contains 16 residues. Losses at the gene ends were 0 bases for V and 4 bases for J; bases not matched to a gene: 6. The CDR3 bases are TGCGCCAGCAGCCAAGATCGTAAGGGGGCGAATCAGCCCCAGCATTTT. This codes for CASSQDRKGANQPQHF.

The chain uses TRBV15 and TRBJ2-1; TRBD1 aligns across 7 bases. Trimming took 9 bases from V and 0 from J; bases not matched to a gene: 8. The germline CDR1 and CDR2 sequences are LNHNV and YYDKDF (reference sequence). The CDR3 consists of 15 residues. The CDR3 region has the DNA TGTGCCACTGCCTCGGGACAGAGCTCCTACAATGAGCAGTTCTTC. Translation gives CATASGQSSYNEQFF.

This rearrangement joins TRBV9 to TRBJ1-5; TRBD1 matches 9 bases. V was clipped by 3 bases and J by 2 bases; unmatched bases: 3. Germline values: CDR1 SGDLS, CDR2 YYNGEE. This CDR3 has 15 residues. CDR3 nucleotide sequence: TGTGCCAGCAGCGAGGGACAGGGCGGCAATCAGCCCCAGCATTTT. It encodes CASSEGQGGNQPQHF.

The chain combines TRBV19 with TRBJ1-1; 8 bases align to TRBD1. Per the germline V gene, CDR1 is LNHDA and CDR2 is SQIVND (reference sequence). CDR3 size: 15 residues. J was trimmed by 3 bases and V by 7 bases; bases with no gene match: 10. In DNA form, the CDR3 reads TGTGCCAGTATGGCCAGGGGGCTAGGAGACACTGAAGCTTTCTTT. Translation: CASMARGLGDTEAFF.

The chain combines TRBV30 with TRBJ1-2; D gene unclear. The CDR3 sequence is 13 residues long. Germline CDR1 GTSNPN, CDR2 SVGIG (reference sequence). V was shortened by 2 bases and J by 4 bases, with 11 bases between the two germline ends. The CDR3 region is CAWSTSGIYGYTF. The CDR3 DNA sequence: TGTGCCTGGAGTACCTCGGGGATCTATGGCTACACCTTC.

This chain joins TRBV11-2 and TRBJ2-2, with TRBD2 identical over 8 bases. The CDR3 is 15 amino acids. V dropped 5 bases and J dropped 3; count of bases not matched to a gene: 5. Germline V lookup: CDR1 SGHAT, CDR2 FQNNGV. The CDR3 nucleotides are TGTGCCAGCAGCGTCGCGGGGGGTTACACCGGGGAGCTGTTTTTT. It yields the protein CASSVAGGYTGELFF.

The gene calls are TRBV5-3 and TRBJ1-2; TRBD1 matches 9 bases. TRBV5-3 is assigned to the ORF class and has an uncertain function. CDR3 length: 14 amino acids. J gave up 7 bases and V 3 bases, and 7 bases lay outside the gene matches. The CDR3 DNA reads TGTGCCAGAAGCTACACAGGGGGCGCGTTTGGCTACACCTTC. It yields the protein CARSYTGGAFGYTF.

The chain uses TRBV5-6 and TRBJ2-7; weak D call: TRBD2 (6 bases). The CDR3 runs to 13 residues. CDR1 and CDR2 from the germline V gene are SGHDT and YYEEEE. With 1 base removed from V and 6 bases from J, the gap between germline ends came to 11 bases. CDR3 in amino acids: CASSLNGGTEQYF. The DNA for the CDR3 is TGTGCCAGCAGCTTGAACGGAGGGACCGAGCAGTACTTC.

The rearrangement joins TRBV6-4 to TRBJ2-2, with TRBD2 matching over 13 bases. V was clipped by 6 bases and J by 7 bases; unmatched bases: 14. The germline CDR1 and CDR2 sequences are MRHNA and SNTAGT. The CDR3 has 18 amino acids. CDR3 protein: CASSQRTSGGPIVGELFF. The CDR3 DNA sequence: TGTGCCAGCAGCCAGCGGACTAGCGGGGGCCCAATCGTCGGGGAGCTGTTTTTT.

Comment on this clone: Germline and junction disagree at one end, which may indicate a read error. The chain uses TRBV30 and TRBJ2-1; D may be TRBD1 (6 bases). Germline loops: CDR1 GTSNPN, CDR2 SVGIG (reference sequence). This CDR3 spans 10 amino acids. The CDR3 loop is CAWSDRARLF. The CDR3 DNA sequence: TGTGCCTGGAGTGACAGGGCTCGGCTCTTC.

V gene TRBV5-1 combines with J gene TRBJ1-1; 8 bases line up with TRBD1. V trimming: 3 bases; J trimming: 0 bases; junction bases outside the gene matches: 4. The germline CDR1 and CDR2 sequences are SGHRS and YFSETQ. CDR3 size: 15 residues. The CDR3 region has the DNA TGCGCCAGCAGCTCCGGACAGGGCATGAACACTGAAGCTTTCTTT. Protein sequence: CASSSGQGMNTEAFF.

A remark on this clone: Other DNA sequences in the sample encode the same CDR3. Here the CDR3 DNA reads TGTGCCAGCAGCCTCTCCCTAGCGGGGGCCTACAATGAGCAGTTCTTC. It codes for CASSLSLAGAYNEQFF. The V call is TRBV7-9, the J call TRBJ2-1; TRBD2 matches at 10 bases. Trimming at V came to 5 bases and at J to 2 bases, leaving 6 bases not matched to a gene. This CDR3 comprises 16 residues. Germline loops: CDR1 SEHNR, CDR2 FQNEAQ (reference sequence).

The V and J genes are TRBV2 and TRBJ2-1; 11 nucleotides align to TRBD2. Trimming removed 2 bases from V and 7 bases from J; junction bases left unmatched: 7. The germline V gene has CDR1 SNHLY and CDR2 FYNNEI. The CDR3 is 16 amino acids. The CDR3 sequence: CASSESTLAGGNEQFF. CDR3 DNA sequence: TGTGCCAGCAGTGAAAGCACCCTAGCGGGGGGTAATGAGCAGTTCTTC. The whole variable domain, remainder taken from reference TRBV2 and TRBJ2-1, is EPEVTQTPSHQVTQMGQEVILRCVPISNHLYFYWYRQILGQKVEFLVSFYNNEISEKSEIFDDQFSVERPDGSNFTLKIRSTKLEDSAMYFCASSESTLAGGNEQFFGPGTRLTVL.

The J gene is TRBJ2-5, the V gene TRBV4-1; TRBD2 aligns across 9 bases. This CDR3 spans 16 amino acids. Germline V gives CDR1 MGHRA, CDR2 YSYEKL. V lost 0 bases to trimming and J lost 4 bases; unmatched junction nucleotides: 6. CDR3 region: CASSQEQRGAGETQYF. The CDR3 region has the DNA TGCGCCAGCAGCCAAGAACAGCGGGGGGCGGGAGAGACCCAGTACTTC.

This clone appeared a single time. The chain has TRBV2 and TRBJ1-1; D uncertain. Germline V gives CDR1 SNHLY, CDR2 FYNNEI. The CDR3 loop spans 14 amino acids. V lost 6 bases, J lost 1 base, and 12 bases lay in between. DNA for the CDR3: TGTGCCAGCAGCCCAGGACTTGAGAACACTGAAGCTTTCTTT. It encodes CASSPGLENTEAFF.